What follows is one TCR beta chain and its context. The germline gene is not matched at one end of the junction; a read error may be the cause. These data are taken from a study of tumor and adjacent non-tumor tissue in lung cancer. Three rounds of nested PCR, following a modified ARM-PCR protocol, produced the TCRbeta library. TCRdb reanalysed the multiplex PCR reads using MiXCR and keeps one entry per CDR3 protein. This sample has tens of thousands of distinct CDR3 sequences, with around 70% found just once. This sample's RNA came from whole unsorted tissue. Material: lung tumor tissue. The source of this sequence is a woman aged 40 to 50 with non-small cell lung cancer.

Here the CDR3 reads CSGRQAINEKPFF. The CDR3, as DNA: TGCAGCGGACGACAAGCCATTAATGAAAAACCGTTCTTT. The rearrangement uses TRBV29-1 and TRBJ1-4; D gene unclear. Germline V CDR1 and CDR2: SQVTM, ANQGSEA. The CDR3 is 13 residues long.